This T cell receptor (beta chain) is from a study of cytomegalovirus exposure and HLA in healthy donors. Broader study findings: DRB1 had the most TCR associations and HLA-C the fewest, a later analysis found, with rates varying by HLA locus.

This clone was observed a few times. What it binds is not known. The CDR3 length is 15 residues. Germline lookup yields CDR1 SGDLS and CDR2 YYNGEE. Trimming took off 0 bases at V and 1 base at J, with 10 bases between the two ends. A multiplex PCR was run with 60 Vbeta primers and 13 Jbeta primers. The table came from immunoSEQ multiplex PCR; TCRdb's copy has only in-frame clones and leaves some out. The sample yields about 130,000 clones, over 70% seen once. This clonotype originated in a woman between 55 and 75 years old in good health and CMV-seropositive. The chain combines TRBV9 with TRBJ1-1; D is perhaps TRBD1 (6 bases). Sequencing was performed on PBMCs. CDR3 loop: CASSVVGTKNTEAFF. The CDR3, as DNA: TGTGCCAGCAGCGTAGTGGGGACAAAGAACACTGAAGCTTTCTTT. Supplemented by reference TRBV9 and TRBJ1-1, the full variable domain reads DSGVTQTPKHLITATGQRVTLRCSPRSGDLSVYWYQQSLDQGLQFLIQYYNGEERAKGNILERFSAQQFPDLHSELNLSSLELGDSALYFCASSVVGTKNTEAFFGQGTRLTVV.